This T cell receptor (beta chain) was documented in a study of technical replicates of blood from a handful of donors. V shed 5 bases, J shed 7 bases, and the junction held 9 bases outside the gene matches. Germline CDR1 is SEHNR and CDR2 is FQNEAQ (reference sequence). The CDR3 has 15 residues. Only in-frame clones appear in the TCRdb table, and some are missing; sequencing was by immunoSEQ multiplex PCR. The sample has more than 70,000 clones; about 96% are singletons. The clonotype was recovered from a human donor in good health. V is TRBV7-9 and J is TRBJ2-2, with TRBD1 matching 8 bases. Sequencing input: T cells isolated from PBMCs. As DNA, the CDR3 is TGTGCCAGCAGCCGCGCAGGGGGCGCCGACGGGGAGCTGTTTTTT. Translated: CASSRAGGADGELFF. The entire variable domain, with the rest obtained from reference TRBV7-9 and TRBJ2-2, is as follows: DTGVSQNPRHKITKRGQNVTFRCDPISEHNRLYWYRQTLGQGPEFLTYFQNEAQLEKSRLLSDRFSAERPKGSFSTLEIQRTEQGDSAMYLCASSRAGGADGELFFGEGSRLTVL.